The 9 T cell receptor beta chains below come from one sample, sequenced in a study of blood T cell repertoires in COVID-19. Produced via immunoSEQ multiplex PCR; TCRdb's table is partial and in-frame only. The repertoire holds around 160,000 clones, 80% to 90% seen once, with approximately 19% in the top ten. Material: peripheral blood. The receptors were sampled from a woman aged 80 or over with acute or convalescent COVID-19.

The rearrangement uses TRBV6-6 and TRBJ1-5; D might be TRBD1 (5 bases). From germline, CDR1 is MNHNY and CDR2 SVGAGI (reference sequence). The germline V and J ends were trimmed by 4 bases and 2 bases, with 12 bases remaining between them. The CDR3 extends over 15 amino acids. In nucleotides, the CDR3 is TGTGCCAGCAGTTCTAGGGGTCGGGGCAATCAGCCCCAGCATTTT. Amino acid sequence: CASSSRGRGNQPQHF.

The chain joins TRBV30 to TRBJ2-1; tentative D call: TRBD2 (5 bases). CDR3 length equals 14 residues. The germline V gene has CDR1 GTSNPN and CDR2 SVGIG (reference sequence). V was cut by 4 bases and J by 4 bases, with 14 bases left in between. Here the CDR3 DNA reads TGTGCCTGGACCCGGCTCACGGGGTACAATGAGCAGTTCTTC. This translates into CAWTRLTGYNEQFF.

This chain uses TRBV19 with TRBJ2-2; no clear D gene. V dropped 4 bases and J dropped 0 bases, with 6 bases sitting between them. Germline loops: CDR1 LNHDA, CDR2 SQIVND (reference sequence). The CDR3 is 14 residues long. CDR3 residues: CASSTDTNTGELFF. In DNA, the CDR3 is TGTGCCAGTAGTACAGATACGAACACCGGGGAGCTGTTTTTT.

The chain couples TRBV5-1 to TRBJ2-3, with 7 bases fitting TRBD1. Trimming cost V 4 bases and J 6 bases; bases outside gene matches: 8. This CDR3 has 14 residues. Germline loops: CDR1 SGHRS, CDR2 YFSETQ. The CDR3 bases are TGCGCCAGCAGCCTCCGGACAGGCCCGGATACGCAGTATTTT. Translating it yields CASSLRTGPDTQYF.

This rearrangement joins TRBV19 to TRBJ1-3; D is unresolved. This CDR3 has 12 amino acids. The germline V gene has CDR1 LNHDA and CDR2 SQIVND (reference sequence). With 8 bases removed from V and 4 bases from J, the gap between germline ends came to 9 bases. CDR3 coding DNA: TGTGCCAGTCGGACTTTGGGAAACACCATATATTTT. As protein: CASRTLGNTIYF.

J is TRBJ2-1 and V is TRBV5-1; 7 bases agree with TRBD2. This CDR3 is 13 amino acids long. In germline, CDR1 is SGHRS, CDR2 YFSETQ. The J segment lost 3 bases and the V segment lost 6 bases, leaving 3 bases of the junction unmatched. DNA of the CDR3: TGCGCCAGCACGGCTAGCGGCTACAATGAGCAGTTCTTC. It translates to CASTASGYNEQFF.

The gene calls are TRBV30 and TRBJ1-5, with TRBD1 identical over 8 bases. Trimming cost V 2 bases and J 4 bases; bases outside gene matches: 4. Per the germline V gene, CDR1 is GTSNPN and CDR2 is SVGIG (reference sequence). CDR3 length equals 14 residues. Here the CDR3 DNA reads TGTGCCTGGAGTCCCGGACAGGGTAATCAGCCCCAGCATTTT. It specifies CAWSPGQGNQPQHF.

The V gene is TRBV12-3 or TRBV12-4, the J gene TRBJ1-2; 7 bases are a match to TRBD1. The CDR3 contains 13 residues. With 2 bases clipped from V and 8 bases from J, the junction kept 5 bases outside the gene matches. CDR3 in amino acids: CASSLTTGRGYTF. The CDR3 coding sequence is TGTGCCAGCAGTTTAACGACAGGGCGCGGCTACACCTTC.

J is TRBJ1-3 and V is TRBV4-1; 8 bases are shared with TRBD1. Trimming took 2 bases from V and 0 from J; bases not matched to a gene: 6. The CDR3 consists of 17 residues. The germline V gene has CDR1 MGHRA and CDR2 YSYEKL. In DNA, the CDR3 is TGCGCCAGCAGCCAACAACAGGGGGTCCGCTCTGGAAACACCATATATTTT. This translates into CASSQQQGVRSGNTIYF.